This T cell receptor beta chain was sequenced during a study of cytomegalovirus exposure and HLA in healthy donors. Study in general: HLA-typed donors were the source of around 80 million unique TCRs, which an early data release held. Study-wide results and limits: Serostatus for CMV was the only available immune exposure information. The study carried out a later analysis of TCR beta sequences. It associated some 18,000 of them with specific HLA alleles at a false discovery rate of 0.05.

Comment on this clone: Its antigen is currently unknown.

V was pared by 6 bases and J by 3 bases, with 16 bases between. The germline CDR1 and CDR2 sequences are SGHVS and FQNEAQ. The CDR3 loop spans 15 amino acids. PCR used 60 Vbeta primers and 13 Jbeta primers. Profiling relied on immunoSEQ multiplex PCR, and the TCRdb table lists in-frame clones only, not all of them. In the table there are roughly 180,000 clones, over 75% of which are singletons. The source material was PBMCs. The TCR was taken from a man in his late teens or twenties in good health and CMV-seropositive. The chain carries TRBV7-8 and TRBJ2-3; possible D gene TRBD1, 5 bases. The CDR3 sequence is CASSLTPRQTDTQYF. The CDR3, as DNA: TGTGCCAGCAGTTTAACCCCCCGACAGACAGATACGCAGTATTTT.